This T cell receptor beta chain was obtained from a study of cytomegalovirus exposure and HLA in healthy donors. Profiling relied on immunoSEQ multiplex PCR, and the TCRdb table lists in-frame clones only, not all of them. The table records 120,000 to 150,000 clones, roughly nine tenths of them present only once. V dropped 7 bases and J dropped 2 bases, with 12 bases sitting between them. CDR3 size: 14 residues. Germline V CDR1 and CDR2: PRHDT, FYEKMQ (reference sequence). V gene TRBV13 combines with J gene TRBJ1-3; D is perhaps TRBD1 (6 bases). The sample consisted of PBMCs. The source is a woman under 30 in good health and CMV-seropositive. In DNA, the CDR3 is TGTGCCAGCAAGGGGGTTGAGGCTGGAAACACCATATATTTT. Translated, it gives CASKGVEAGNTIYF.